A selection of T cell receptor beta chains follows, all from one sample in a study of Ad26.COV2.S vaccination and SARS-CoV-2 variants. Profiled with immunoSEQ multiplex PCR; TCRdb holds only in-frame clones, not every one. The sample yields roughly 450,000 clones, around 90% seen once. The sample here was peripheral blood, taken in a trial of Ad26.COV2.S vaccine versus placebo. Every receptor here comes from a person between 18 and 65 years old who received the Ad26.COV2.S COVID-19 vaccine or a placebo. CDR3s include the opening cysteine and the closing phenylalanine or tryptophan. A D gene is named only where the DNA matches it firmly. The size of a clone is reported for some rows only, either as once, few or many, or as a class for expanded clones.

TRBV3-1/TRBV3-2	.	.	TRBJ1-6	TGTGCCAGCAGCCAAGCAGGGACCGCGGGCTCACCCCTCCACTTT	CASSQAGTAGSPLHF
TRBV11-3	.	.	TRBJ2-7	TGTGCCAGCAGCTTAGATGCAGGGATGAGGTACGAGCAGTACTTC	CASSLDAGMRYEQYF
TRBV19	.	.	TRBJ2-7	TGTGCCAGTAGTATGGACAGCCGGGCGTACGAGCAGTACTTC	CASSMDSRAYEQYF
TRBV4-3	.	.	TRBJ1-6	TGCGCCAGCAGCCAAGACAGGATGGGGTCACCCCTCCACTTT	CASSQDRMGSPLHF
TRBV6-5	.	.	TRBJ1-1	TGTGCCAGCAGTTACTCGAGGACCATGAACACTGAAGCTTTCTTT	CASSYSRTMNTEAFF
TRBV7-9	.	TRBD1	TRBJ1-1	TGTGCCAGCAGCGCCGGACAGGGGGACACTGAAGCTTTCTTT	CASSAGQGDTEAFF
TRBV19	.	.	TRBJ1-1	TGTGCCAGTAGTATAGATCCGGACCGTTCAATGTTCGAAGCTTTCTTT	CASSIDPDRSMFEAFF
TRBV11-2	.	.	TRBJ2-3	TGTGCCAGCAGCTCACGACTCGAGGATACGCAGTATTTT	CASSSRLEDTQYF
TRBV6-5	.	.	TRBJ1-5	TGTGCCAGCAGCGGCGAAAATAATCAGCCCCAGCATTTT	CASSGENNQPQHF
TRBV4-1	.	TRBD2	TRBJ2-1	TGCGCCAGCAGCCAAGATATTCCGGGACTAGCGGGAGTTCGTGAGCAGTTCTTC	CASSQDIPGLAGVREQFF
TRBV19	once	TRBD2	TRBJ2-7	TGTGCCAGTATGCCAGCGCTTACCGGGACTAAGTACTTC	CASMPALTGTKYF
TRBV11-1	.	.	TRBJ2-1	TGTGCCAGCACCGGTAGGGATGGTGGTTACAATGAGCAGTTCTTC	CASTGRDGGYNEQFF
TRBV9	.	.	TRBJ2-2	TGTGCCAGCAGCGTTGTGGGCGGGTACACCGGGGAGCTGTTTTTT	CASSVVGGYTGELFF
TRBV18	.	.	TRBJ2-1	TGTGCCAGCTCACCCATAGCGGTTGAGCAGTTCTTC	CASSPIAVEQFF
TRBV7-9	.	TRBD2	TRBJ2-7	TGTGCCAGCAGCTTTGTTGATTTCGGGACTAGCATCGCCTACGAGCAGTACTTC	CASSFVDFGTSIAYEQYF
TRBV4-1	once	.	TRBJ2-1	TGCGCCAGCAGCCACAGGGTGAGTGAGCAGTTCTTC	CASSHRVSEQFF
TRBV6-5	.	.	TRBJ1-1	TGTGCCAGCAAAAAGGGGAACACTGAAGCTTTCTTT	CASKKGNTEAFF
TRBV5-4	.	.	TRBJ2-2	TGTGCCAGCAGCTCCCGGGACTGGTACACCGGGGAGCTGTTTTTT	CASSSRDWYTGELFF
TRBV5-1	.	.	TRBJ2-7	TGCGCCAGCAGCTGGGGGGACAACTACGAGCAGTACTTC	CASSWGDNYEQYF
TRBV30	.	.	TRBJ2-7	TGTGCCTGGCAACGTCTGGGCCACGAGCAGTACTTC	CAWQRLGHEQYF
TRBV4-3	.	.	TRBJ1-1	TGCGCCAGCAGCCAAGGACAGATGAACACTGAAGCTTTCTTT	CASSQGQMNTEAFF
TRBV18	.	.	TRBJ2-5	TGTGCCAGCTCACGAGAGTTAGAGGAGACCCAGTACTTC	CASSRELEETQYF
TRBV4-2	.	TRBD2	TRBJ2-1	TGTGCCAGCAGCCCCGGGACTAGCGACAATGAGCAGTTCTTC	CASSPGTSDNEQFF
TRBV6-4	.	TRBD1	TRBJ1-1	TGTGCCAGCAGACAGGGGGCCAACACTGAAGCTTTCTTT	CASRQGANTEAFF
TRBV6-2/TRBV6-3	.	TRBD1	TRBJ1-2	TGTGCCAGCAGCAGACAGGGGAAGGCTCCCTATGGCTACACCTTC	CASSRQGKAPYGYTF
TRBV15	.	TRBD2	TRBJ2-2	TGTGCCACCAGCCGCCAGACTAGCGGGAGACGAACCGGGGAGCTGTTTTTT	CATSRQTSGRRTGELFF
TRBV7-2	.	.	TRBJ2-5	TGTGCCAGCAGCTTTCTTGTCGGACTACCGTACCAAGAGACCCAGTACTTC	CASSFLVGLPYQETQYF
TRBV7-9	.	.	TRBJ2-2	TGTGCCAGCAGCTTAGTCCACTCCTGGGTCACCGGGGAGCTGTTTTTT	CASSLVHSWVTGELFF
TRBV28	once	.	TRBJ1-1	TGTGCCAGCAGTTTATCCTTCAGGGTAATCGCTGAAGCTTTCTTT	CASSLSFRVIAEAFF
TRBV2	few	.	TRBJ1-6	TGTGCCAGCAAGGCGGCAGTTAATTCACCCCTCCACTTT	CASKAAVNSPLHF
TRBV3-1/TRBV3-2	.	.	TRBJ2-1	TGTGCCAGCAGCCAGGCATTGGGGGGAGAGTTCTTC	CASSQALGGEFF
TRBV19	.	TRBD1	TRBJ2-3	TGTGCCAGTAGTCTTGGGACAGGCTGGAGCACAGATACGCAGTATTTT	CASSLGTGWSTDTQYF
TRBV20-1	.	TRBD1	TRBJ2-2	TGCAGTGCTAGTCCCCCTTCGGGACAGGGGGCCGGGGAGCTGTTTTTT	CSASPPSGQGAGELFF
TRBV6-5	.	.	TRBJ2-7	TGTGCCAGCAGGGCTAGCTCCTACGAGCAGTACTTC	CASRASSYEQYF
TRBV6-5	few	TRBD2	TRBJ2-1	TGTGCCAGCAGACTAGCGGGGGCTGGGGAGCAGTTCTTC	CASRLAGAGEQFF
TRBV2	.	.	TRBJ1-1	TGTGCCAGCAAGGTGAACACTGAAGCTTTCTTT	CASKVNTEAFF
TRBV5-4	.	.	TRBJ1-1	TGTGCCAGCAGCTTACAGGGTGTCGTCGCTGAAGCTTTCTTT	CASSLQGVVAEAFF